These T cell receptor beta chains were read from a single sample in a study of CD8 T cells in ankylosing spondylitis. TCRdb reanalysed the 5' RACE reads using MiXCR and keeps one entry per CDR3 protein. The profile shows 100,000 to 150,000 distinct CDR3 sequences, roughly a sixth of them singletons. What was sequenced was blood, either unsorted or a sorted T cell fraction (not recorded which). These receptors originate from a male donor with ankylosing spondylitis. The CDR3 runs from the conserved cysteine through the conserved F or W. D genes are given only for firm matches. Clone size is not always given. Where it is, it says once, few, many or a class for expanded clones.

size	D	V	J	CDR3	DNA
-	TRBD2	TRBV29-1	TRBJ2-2	CSAVASGTNTGELFF	TGCAGCGCGGTGGCTAGCGGGACGAACACCGGGGAGCTGTTTTTT
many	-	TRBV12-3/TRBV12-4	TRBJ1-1	CASSLGAGFLGTEAFF	TGTGCCAGCAGTTTAGGGGCAGGGTTCCTAGGCACTGAAGCTTTCTTT
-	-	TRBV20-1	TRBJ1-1	CSARDRERDFNTEAFF	TGCAGTGCTAGAGACCGAGAGCGGGACTTCAACACTGAAGCTTTCTTT
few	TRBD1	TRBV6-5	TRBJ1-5	CASSYPDRDDNQPQHF	TGTGCCAGCAGTTACCCGGACAGGGACGACAATCAGCCCCAGCATTTT
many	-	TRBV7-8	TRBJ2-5	CASSSQETQYF	TGTGCCAGCAGCTCCCAAGAGACCCAGTACTTC
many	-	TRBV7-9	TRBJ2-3	CASSRQWGTDTQYF	TGTGCCAGCAGCCGCCAGTGGGGCACAGATACGCAGTATTTT
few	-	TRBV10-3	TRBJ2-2	CAISEPPGELFF	TGTGCCATCAGTGAGCCCCCCGGGGAGCTGTTTTTT
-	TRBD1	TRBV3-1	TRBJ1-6	CASSQEPGQGLLKRISPLHF	TGTGCCAGCAGCCAAGAACCGGGACAGGGGCTGTTAAAAAGGATTTCACCCCTCCACTTT
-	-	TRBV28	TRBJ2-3	CASSAHSLTNTQYF	TGTGCCAGCAGCGCCCATTCCCTCACAAATACGCAGTATTTT
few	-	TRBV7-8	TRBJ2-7	CASSLYASSYEQYF	TGTGCCAGCAGCTTATACGCTAGCTCCTACGAGCAGTACTTC
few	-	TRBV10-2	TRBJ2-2	CASSEYTGELFF	TGCGCCAGCAGTGAGTACACCGGGGAGCTGTTTTTT
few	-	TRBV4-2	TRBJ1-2	CASSPGYGYTF	TGTGCCAGCAGCCCCGGGTATGGCTACACCTTC
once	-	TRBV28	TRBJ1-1	CASSPTPRNTEAFF	TGTGCCAGCAGCCCTACACCTAGGAACACTGAAGCTTTCTTT
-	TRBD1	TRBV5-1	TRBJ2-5	CASSLAGGLETQYF	TGCGCCAGCAGCTTGGCAGGGGGCCTCGAGACCCAGTACTTC
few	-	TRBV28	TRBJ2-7	CASSFFYEQYF	TGTGCCAGCAGTTTCTTCTACGAGCAGTACTTC